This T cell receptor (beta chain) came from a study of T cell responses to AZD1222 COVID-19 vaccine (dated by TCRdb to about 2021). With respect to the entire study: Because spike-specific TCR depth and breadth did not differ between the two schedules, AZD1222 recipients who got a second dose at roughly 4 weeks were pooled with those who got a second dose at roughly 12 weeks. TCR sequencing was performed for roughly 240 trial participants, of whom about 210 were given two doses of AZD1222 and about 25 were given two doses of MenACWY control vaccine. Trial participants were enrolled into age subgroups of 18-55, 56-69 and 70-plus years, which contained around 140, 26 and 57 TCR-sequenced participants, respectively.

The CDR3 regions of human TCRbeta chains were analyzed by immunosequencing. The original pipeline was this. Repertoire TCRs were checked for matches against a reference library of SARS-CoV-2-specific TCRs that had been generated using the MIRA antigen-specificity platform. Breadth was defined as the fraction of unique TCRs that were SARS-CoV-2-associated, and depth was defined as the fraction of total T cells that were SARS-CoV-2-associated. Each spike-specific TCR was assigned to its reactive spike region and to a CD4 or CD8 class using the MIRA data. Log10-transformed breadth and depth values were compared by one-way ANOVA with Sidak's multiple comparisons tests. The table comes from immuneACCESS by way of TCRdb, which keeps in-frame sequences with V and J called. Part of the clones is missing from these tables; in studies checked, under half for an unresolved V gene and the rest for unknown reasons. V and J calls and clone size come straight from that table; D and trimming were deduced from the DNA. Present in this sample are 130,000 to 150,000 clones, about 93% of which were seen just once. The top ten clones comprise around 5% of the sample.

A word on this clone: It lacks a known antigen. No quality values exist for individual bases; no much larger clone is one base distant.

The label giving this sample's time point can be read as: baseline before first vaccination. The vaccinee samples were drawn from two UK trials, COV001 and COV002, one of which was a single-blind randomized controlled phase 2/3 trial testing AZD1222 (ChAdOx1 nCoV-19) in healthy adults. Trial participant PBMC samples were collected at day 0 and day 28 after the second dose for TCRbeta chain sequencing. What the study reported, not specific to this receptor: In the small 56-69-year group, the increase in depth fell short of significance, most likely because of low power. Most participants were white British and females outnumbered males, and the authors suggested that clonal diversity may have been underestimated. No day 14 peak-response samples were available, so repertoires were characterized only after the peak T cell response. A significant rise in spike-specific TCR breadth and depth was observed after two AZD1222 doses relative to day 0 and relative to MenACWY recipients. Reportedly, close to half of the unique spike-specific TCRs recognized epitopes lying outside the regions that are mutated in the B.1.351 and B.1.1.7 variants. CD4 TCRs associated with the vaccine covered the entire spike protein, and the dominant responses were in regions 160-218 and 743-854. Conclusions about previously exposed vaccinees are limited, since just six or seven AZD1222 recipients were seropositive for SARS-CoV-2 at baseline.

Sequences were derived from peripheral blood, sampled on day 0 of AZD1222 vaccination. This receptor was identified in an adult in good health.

In nucleotide form, the sequence is TGTGCCAGCAGTCTCCGGGACACAAGCTCCTACGAGCAGTACTTC. This translates into CASSLRDTSSYEQYF. The sequence joins TRBV2 to TRBJ2-7, with TRBD1 perhaps the D gene, on 6 matching bases. V is shortened by 5 bases, J by 0 bases, and the region joining them spans 14 bases. The CDR1 and CDR2 encoded by the germline V gene are SNHLY and FYNNEI. Reading from cysteine to phenylalanine, the CDR3 counts 15 amino acids. The retained sequence is limited to the CDR3, 45 bases, with the frame set at the first base.